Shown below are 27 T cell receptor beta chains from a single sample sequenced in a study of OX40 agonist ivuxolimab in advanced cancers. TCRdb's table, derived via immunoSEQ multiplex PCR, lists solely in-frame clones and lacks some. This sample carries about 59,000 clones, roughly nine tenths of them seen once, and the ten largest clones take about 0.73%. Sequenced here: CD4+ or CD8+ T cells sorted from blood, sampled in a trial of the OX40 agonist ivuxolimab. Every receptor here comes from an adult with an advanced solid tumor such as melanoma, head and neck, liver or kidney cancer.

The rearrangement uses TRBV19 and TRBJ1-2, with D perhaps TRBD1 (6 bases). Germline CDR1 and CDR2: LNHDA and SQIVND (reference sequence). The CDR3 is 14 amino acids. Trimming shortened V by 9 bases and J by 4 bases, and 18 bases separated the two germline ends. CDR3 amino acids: CASTVTLGGYGYTF. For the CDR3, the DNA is TGTGCCAGCACGGTAACCTTAGGGGGCTATGGCTACACCTTC. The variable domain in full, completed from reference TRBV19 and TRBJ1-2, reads DGGITQSPKYLFRKEGQNVTLSCEQNLNHDAMYWYRQDPGQGLRLIYYSQIVNDFQKGDIAEGYSVSREKKESFPLTVTSAQKNPTAFYLCASTVTLGGYGYTFGSGTRLTVV.

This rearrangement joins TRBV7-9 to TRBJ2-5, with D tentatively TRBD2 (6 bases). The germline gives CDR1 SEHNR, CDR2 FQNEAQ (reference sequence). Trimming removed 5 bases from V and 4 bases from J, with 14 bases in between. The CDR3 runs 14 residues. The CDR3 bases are TGTGCCAGCAGCCTTCGGGAGTCTGCAGAGACCCAGTACTTC. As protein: CASSLRESAETQYF.

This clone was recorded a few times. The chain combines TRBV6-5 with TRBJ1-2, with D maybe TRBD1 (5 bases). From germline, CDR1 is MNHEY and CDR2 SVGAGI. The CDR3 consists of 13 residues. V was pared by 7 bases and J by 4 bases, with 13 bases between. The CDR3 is CASKIDGAYGYTF. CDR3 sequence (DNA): TGTGCCAGCAAAATCGACGGGGCCTATGGCTACACCTTC.

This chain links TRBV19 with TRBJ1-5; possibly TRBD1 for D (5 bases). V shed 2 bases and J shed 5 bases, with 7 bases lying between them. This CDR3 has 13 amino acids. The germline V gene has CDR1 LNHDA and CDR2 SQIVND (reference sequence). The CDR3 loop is CASSIRDHQPQHF. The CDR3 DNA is TGTGCCAGTAGTATAAGGGACCATCAGCCCCAGCATTTT. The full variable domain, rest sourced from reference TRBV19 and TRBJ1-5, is DGGITQSPKYLFRKEGQNVTLSCEQNLNHDAMYWYRQDPGQGLRLIYYSQIVNDFQKGDIAEGYSVSREKKESFPLTVTSAQKNPTAFYLCASSIRDHQPQHFGDGTRLSIL.

This CDR3 reads CASSQKTGHKLYGYTF. In DNA form, the CDR3 reads TGTGCCAGCAGCCAAAAAACGGGACATAAGCTCTATGGCTACACCTTC. The chain employs TRBV14 and TRBJ1-2; perhaps TRBD1 as D (6 bases). The germline V gene has CDR1 SGHDN and CDR2 FVKESK. This CDR3 is built from 16 residues. The V end lost 2 bases, the J end lost 4 bases, and 17 bases lay between the germline ends.

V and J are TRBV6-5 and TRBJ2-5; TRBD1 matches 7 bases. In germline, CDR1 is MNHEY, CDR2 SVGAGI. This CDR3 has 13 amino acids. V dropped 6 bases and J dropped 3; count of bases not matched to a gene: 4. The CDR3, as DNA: TGTGCCAGCAGCCGAACAGGGGAAGAGACCCAGTACTTC. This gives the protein CASSRTGEETQYF.

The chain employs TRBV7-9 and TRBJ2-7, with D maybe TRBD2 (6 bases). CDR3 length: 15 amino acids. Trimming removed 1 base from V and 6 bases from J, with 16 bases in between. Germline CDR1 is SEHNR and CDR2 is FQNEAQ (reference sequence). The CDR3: CASSLESGREGEQYF. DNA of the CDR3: TGTGCCAGCAGCTTAGAGTCCGGGAGAGAAGGCGAGCAGTACTTC.

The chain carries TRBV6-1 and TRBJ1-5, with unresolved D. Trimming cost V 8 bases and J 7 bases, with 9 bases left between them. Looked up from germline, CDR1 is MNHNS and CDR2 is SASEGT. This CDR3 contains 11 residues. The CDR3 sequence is CASGTNQPQHF. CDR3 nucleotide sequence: TGTGCCAGCGGAACAAACCAGCCCCAGCATTTT.

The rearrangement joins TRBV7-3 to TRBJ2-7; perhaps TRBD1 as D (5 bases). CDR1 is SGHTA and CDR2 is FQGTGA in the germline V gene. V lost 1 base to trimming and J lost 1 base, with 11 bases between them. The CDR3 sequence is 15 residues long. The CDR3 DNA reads TGTGCCAGCAGCTTAAGTGGAGACAGTTCCTACGAGCAGTACTTC. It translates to CASSLSGDSSYEQYF.

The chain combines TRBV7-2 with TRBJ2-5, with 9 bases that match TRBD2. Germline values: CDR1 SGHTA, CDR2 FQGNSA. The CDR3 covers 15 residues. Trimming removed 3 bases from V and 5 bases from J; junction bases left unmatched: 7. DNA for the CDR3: TGTGCCAGCAGCTTGAGGCGGGAGGGTAGGGAGACCCAGTACTTC. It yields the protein CASSLRREGRETQYF.

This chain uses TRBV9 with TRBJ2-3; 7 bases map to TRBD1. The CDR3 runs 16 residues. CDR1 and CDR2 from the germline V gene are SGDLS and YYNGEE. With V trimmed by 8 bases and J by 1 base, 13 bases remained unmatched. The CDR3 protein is CASPPLGTAGTDTQYF. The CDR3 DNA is TGTGCCAGTCCCCCCCTGGGGACAGCAGGCACAGATACGCAGTATTTT.

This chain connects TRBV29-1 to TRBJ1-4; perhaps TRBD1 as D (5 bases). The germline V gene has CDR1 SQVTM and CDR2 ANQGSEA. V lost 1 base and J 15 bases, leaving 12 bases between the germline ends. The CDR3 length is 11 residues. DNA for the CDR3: TGCAGCGTTGAAGTCGGGGGGTTAGTGTTTTTT. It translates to CSVEVGGLVFF.

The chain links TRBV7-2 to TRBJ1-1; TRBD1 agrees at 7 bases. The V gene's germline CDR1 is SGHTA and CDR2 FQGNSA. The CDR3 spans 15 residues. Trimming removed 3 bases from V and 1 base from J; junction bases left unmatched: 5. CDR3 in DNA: TGTGCCAGCAGCTTGGTAGGGGGCTCGAACACTGAAGCTTTCTTT. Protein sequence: CASSLVGGSNTEAFF.

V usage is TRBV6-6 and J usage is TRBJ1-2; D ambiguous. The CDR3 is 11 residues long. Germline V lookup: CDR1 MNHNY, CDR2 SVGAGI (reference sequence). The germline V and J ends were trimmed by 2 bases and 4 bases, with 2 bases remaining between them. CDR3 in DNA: TGTGCCAGCAGTTACCGCTATGGCTACACCTTC. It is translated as CASSYRYGYTF.

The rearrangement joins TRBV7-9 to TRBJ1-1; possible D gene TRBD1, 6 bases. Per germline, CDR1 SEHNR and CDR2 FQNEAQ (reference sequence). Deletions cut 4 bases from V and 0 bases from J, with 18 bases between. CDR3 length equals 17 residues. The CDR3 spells CASSSRGFQGMNTEAFF. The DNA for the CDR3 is TGTGCCAGCAGCTCGAGAGGGTTTCAGGGGATGAACACTGAAGCTTTCTTT. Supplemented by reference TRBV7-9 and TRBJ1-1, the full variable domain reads DTGVSQNPRHKITKRGQNVTFRCDPISEHNRLYWYRQTLGQGPEFLTYFQNEAQLEKSRLLSDRFSAERPKGSFSTLEIQRTEQGDSAMYLCASSSRGFQGMNTEAFFGQGTRLTVV.

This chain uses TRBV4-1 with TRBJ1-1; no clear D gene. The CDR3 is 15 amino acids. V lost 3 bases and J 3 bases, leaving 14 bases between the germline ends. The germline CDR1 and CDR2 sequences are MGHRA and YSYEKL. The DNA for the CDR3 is TGCGCCAGCAGCCATCCACGGGGATTTTACACTGAAGCTTTCTTT. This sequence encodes CASSHPRGFYTEAFF.

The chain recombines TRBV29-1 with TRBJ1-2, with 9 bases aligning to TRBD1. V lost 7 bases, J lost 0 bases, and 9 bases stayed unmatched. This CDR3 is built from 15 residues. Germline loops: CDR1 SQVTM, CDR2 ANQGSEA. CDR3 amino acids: CSAARDRDSNYGYTF. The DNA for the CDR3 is TGCAGCGCCGCCCGGGACAGGGACTCTAACTATGGCTACACCTTC.

Here the CDR3 DNA reads TGTGCCAGCAGCTTTGGACTCGGAGCTTTCTTT. It specifies CASSFGLGAFF. This chain connects TRBV7-2 to TRBJ1-1; no definite D call. Germline V lookup: CDR1 SGHTA, CDR2 FQGNSA. There are 11 residues in the CDR3. V dropped 3 bases and J dropped 10 bases, with 9 bases sitting between them.

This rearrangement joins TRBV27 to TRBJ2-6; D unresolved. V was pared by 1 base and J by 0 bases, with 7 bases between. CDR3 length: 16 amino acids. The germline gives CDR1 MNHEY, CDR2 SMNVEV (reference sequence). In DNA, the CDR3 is TGTGCCAGCAGTTTATGGCTCAACTCTGGGGCCAACGTCCTGACTTTC. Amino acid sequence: CASSLWLNSGANVLTF.

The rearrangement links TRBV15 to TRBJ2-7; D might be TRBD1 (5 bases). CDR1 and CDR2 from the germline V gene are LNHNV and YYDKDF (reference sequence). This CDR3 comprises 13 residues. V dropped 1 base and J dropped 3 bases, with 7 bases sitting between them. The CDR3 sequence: CATSRVDSYEQYF. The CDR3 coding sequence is TGTGCCACCAGCAGAGTCGACAGCTACGAGCAGTACTTC.

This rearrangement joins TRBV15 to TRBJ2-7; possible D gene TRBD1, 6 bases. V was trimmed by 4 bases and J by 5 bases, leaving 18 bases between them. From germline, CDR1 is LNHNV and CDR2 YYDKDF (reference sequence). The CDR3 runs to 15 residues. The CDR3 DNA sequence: TGTGCCACCAGCAACCGGGACAACCCTTTCCACGAGCAGTACTTC. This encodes CATSNRDNPFHEQYF.

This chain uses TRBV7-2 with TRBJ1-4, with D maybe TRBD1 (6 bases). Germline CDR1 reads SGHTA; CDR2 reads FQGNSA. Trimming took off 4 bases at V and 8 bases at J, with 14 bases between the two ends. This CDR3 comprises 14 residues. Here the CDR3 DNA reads TGTGCCAGCAGCTCCCGGGACACAGGGGAAAAACTGTTTTTT. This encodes CASSSRDTGEKLFF.

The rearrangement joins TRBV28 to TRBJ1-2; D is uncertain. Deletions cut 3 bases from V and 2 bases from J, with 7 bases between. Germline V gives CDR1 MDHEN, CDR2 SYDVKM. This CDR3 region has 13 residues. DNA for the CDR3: TGTGCCAGCAGTTTTCCGGAGAACTATGGCTACACCTTC. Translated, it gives CASSFPENYGYTF.

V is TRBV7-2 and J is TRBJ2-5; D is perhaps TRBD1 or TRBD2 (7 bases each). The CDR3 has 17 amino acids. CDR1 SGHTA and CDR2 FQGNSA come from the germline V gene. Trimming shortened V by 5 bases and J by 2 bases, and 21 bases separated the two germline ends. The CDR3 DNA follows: TGTGCCAGCAGCGAAGGGGGCCCTGGGGGAGGGCAAGAGACCCAGTACTTC. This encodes CASSEGGPGGGQETQYF. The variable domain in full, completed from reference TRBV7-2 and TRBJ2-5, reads GAGVSQSPSNKVTEKGKDVELRCDPISGHTALYWYRQSLGQGLEFLIYFQGNSAPDKSGLPSDRFSAERTGGSVSTLTIQRTQQEDSAVYLCASSEGGPGGGQETQYFGPGTRLLVL.

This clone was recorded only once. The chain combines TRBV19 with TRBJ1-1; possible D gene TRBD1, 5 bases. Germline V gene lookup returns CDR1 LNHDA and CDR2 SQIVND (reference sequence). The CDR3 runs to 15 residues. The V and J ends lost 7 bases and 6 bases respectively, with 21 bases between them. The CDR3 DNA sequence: TGTGCCAGTAACTCAGGAGAGGGGCTTAGGGCTGAAGCTTTCTTT. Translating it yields CASNSGEGLRAEAFF.

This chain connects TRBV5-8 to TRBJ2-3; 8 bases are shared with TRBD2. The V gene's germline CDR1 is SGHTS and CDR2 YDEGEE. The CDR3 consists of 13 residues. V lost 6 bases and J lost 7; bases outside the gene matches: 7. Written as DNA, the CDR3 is TGTGCCAGCACCTTAGCGGGAATTAATACGCAGTATTTT. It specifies CASTLAGINTQYF. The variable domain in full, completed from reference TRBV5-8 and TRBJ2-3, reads EAGVTQSPTHLIKTRGQQATLRCSPISGHTSVYWYQQALGLGLQFLLWYDEGEERNRGNFPPRFSGRQFPNYSSELNVNALELEDSALYLCASTLAGINTQYFGPGTRLTVL.

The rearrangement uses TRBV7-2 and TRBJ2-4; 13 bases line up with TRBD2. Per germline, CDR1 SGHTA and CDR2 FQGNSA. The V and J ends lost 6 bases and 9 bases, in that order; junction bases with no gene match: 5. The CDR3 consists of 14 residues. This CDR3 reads CASSSTSGRPIQYF. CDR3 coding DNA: TGTGCCAGCAGTTCGACTAGCGGGAGGCCCATTCAGTACTTC. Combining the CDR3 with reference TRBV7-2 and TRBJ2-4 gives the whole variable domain GAGVSQSPSNKVTEKGKDVELRCDPISGHTALYWYRQSLGQGLEFLIYFQGNSAPDKSGLPSDRFSAERTGGSVSTLTIQRTQQEDSAVYLCASSSTSGRPIQYFGAGTRLSVL.